Listed below are T cell receptor beta chains from one sample, sequenced in a study of CD8 T cells in ankylosing spondylitis. TCRdb re-called the 5' RACE reads with MiXCR, one entry per CDR3 protein. The table includes fewer than 400,000 distinct CDR3 sequences, around 8% detected once. Input material: blood, either unsorted or a sorted T cell fraction (not recorded which). All receptors come from a male donor with ankylosing spondylitis. Both conserved end residues are part of each CDR3. Fields, in order: V gene, D gene, J gene, clone size, CDR3 DNA, CDR3 protein. The D gene is left open where the match is weak. Clone size appears in some rows only: once, few, many, or a class for an expanded clone.

TRBV6-2/TRBV6-3	TRBD1	TRBJ2-7	.	TGTGCCAGCAGTTCGGTACAGGGGGCCGTGTACGAGCAGTACTTC	CASSSVQGAVYEQYF
TRBV20-1	.	TRBJ2-1	.	TGCAGTGCTAGAGATAGCCCAGGGTTGGCCAATGAGCAGTTCTTC	CSARDSPGLANEQFF
TRBV20-1	TRBD1	TRBJ1-1	.	TGCAGTGCCATACGTGACAGGGATTGGTTTCGTGACACTGAAGCTTTCTTT	CSAIRDRDWFRDTEAFF
TRBV5-1	TRBD1	TRBJ2-1	many	TGCGCCAGCCAGGGACAGGGTTACTACAATGAGCAGTTCTTC	CASQGQGYYNEQFF
TRBV16	.	TRBJ1-2	many	TGTGCCAGCAGCCCTCTGGGGTATGGCTACACCTTC	CASSPLGYGYTF
TRBV29-1	.	TRBJ2-5	few	TGCAGCGTTGGAAGGGATTTGGGAGAGACCCAGTACTTC	CSVGRDLGETQYF
TRBV29-1	.	TRBJ2-1	few	TGCAGCGTGGCAAACATTAGCTCCTACAATGAGCAGTTCTTC	CSVANISSYNEQFF
TRBV20-1	TRBD2	TRBJ2-7	many	TGCAGTGCTAGAGATCAGGGACTAACCTACGAGCAGTACTTC	CSARDQGLTYEQYF
TRBV9	.	TRBJ2-5	few	TGTGCCAGCAGCGTAGATGCGGAGCAAGAGACCCAGTACTTC	CASSVDAEQETQYF
TRBV6-5	.	TRBJ1-4	.	TGTGCCAGCAGTTACGAGGGAACACCTAATGAAAAACTGTTTTTT	CASSYEGTPNEKLFF
TRBV28	.	TRBJ1-4	many	TGTGCCAGCAGACCAACAGCATTTAATGAAAAACTGTTTTTT	CASRPTAFNEKLFF
TRBV2	.	TRBJ2-2	many	TGTGCCAGCAAAACTGACATAAGAGTGACCGGGGAGCTGTTTTTT	CASKTDIRVTGELFF
TRBV7-2	TRBD1	TRBJ1-4	.	TGTGCCAGCAGCTTCGGAACAGGGGGCGGGAATGAAAAACTGTTTTTT	CASSFGTGGGNEKLFF
TRBV24-1	.	TRBJ1-3	many	TGTGCCACCAGTGAAGGGGGGCAGGGTATCGAATCTGGAAACACCATATATTTT	CATSEGGQGIESGNTIYF
TRBV29-1	.	TRBJ1-2	.	TGCAGCGTTGTCAGGGAAGGGGGCTACACCTTC	CSVVREGGYTF
TRBV6-5	.	TRBJ2-7	.	TGTGCCAGCAGTTATACGAGCTCCTACGAGCAGTACTTC	CASSYTSSYEQYF
TRBV30	.	TRBJ2-1	many	TGTGCCTGGAGTGCTGGGGGGAGCTCCTACAATGAGCAGTTCTTC	CAWSAGGSSYNEQFF
TRBV30	TRBD2	TRBJ2-7	.	TGTGCCTGGACTCCCGGGACTAGTTATCACGAGCAGTACTTC	CAWTPGTSYHEQYF
TRBV12-3/TRBV12-4	.	TRBJ2-1	many	TGTGCCAGCAGTAGGACTACCGGCGTTGTCTATGAGCAGTTCTTC	CASSRTTGVVYEQFF
TRBV7-2	TRBD1	TRBJ2-7	.	TGTGCCAGCAGCTTCACGACAGGGTCCTACGAGCAGTACTTC	CASSFTTGSYEQYF
TRBV29-1	.	TRBJ2-7	many	TGCAGCGTCGCCCAGGGGGGTGGGTACGAGCAGTACTTC	CSVAQGGGYEQYF
TRBV15	.	TRBJ2-1	.	TGTGCCACCTCCAAGGGAAAATACGGCCTCTACAATGAGCAGTTCTTC	CATSKGKYGLYNEQFF
TRBV28	.	TRBJ2-7	.	TGTGCCAGCAGTTTGGGCGGATCACGAAAGGGGTACGAGCAGTACTTC	CASSLGGSRKGYEQYF
TRBV20-1	.	TRBJ2-5	few	TGCAGTGCCCGCCCCCGGGGCGTGAAAGAGACCCAGTACTTC	CSARPRGVKETQYF
TRBV29-1	TRBD1	TRBJ1-1	few	TGCAGCGTTAGGACAGGGTGGAGTGACACTGAAGCTTTCTTT	CSVRTGWSDTEAFF
TRBV4-1	TRBD1	TRBJ1-2	few	TGCGCCAGCAGCCAAGAACAGGGGTTATACTATGGCTACACCTTC	CASSQEQGLYYGYTF
TRBV6-5	.	TRBJ2-3	few	TGTGCCAGCAGTTACCGAAGGGAGGCAGATACGCAGTATTTT	CASSYRREADTQYF
TRBV4-3	.	TRBJ1-1	.	TGCGCCAGCAGCCAAGATTCAGGGATGAACACTGAAGCTTTCTTT	CASSQDSGMNTEAFF
TRBV5-6	.	TRBJ1-3	many	TGTGCCAGCAGCTTGGGTCTTCGGACCGGAGGGAACACCATATATTTT	CASSLGLRTGGNTIYF
TRBV4-1	.	TRBJ2-2	many	TGCGCCAGCAGCCAAGCTCCCAGAGGTACCGGGGAGCTGTTTTTT	CASSQAPRGTGELFF
TRBV12-3/TRBV12-4	.	TRBJ2-3	.	TGTGCCAGCAGGGGAAGGGGCTGGACAGATACGCAGTATTTT	CASRGRGWTDTQYF
TRBV12-3/TRBV12-4	TRBD2	TRBJ2-7	many	TGTGCCAGCGGGACTAGCGGGACCCAGGAAGAGCAGTACTTC	CASGTSGTQEEQYF
TRBV24-1	TRBD1	TRBJ2-1	.	TGTGCCACCAGTGATTCCGGGACAGGGGTCAGGTACAATGAGCAGTTCTTC	CATSDSGTGVRYNEQFF
TRBV20-1	TRBD1	TRBJ1-4	many	TGCAGTGCTAGGACAGGGGCGACTTGGACTAATGAAAAACTGTTTTTT	CSARTGATWTNEKLFF
TRBV12-3/TRBV12-4	.	TRBJ2-5	few	TGTGCCAGCAGTTCCACCCCAGGGCAGGGCCAAGAGACCCAGTACTTC	CASSSTPGQGQETQYF
TRBV11-3	TRBD2	TRBJ2-1	many	TGTGCCAGCAGCACCAGGTCAAGGGAGGGGAATGAGCAGTTCTTC	CASSTRSREGNEQFF
TRBV27	TRBD1	TRBJ1-1	few	TGTGCCAGCAGACAGGGACAGGGGTACACTGAAGCTTTCTTT	CASRQGQGYTEAFF
TRBV9	TRBD2	TRBJ2-3	.	TGTGCCAGCAGCCTAGGCGGGGGATATACGCAGTATTTT	CASSLGGGYTQYF
TRBV5-1	.	TRBJ2-7	.	TGCGCCAGCAGCTTGGGAGGGTACCAGCAGTACTTC	CASSLGGYQQYF
TRBV12-3/TRBV12-4	.	TRBJ2-6	many	TGTGCCAGCAGTTTAACTAGCTCTGGGGCCAACGTCCTGACTTTC	CASSLTSSGANVLTF
TRBV2	TRBD1	TRBJ2-4	.	TGTGCCAGCAGGAAACAGGGGGCTTATTTAAACATTCAGTACTTC	CASRKQGAYLNIQYF
TRBV7-8	.	TRBJ1-5	few	TGTGCCAGCAGAGGCAACAATCAGCCCCAGCATTTT	CASRGNNQPQHF
TRBV12-3/TRBV12-4	.	TRBJ2-5	few	TGTGCCAGCAGTTGGGGAACGGGGCAAGAGACCCAGTACTTC	CASSWGTGQETQYF
TRBV7-9	.	TRBJ2-7	.	TGTGCCAGCAGCTTAGCAGGGGTGGGCTACGAGCAGTACTTC	CASSLAGVGYEQYF
TRBV11-2	TRBD1	TRBJ1-1	.	TGTGCCAGCAGCTTCAGGGGGCCCACTGAAGCTTTCTTT	CASSFRGPTEAFF
TRBV4-3	.	TRBJ1-1	many	TGCGCCAGCAGCCAAGTAGTCTATTCTGAAGCTTTCTTT	CASSQVVYSEAFF